The source of this T cell receptor (beta chain) is a study of CD8+CD57+ T cells in acquired aplastic anemia. The overall study: Sorted CD4+ and CD8+ cells gave a mean 3.2 ug DNA, range roughly 0.2 to 27.4 ug.

This clonotype was seen at least ten times. Genomic DNA templated the TCR beta VDJ and CDR3 profiling. TCRdb independently ran MiXCR on the reads; one entry per CDR3 protein. The table shows hundreds of thousands of distinct CDR3 sequences, with about two thirds occurring only once. This CDR3 contains 15 residues. The V gene lost 4 bases and the J gene lost 2 bases, with 16 bases spanning the gap. Germline V lookup: CDR1 SGHKS, CDR2 YYEKEE (reference sequence). The rearrangement uses TRBV5-5 and TRBJ2-7; no clear D. What was sequenced was sorted CD4+, CD8+, or CD8+CD57+ T cells (not recorded which) from PBMCs. This receptor was identified in a human donor in good health, serving as a control. CDR3 region: CASSPLHGRAYEQYF. For the CDR3, the DNA is TGTGCCAGCAGCCCCTTACACGGCAGAGCCTACGAGCAGTACTTC.